This T cell receptor beta chain emerged from a study of regulatory T cells in long-lasting Graves disease. Described time point: newly diagnosed GD, antithyroid drugs for less than 3 months. There was RNA extracted from PBMCs, and the TCR library was made from it. The length of the CDR3 is 13 residues. The V segment lost 7 bases and the J segment 5 bases; nucleotides outside the gene matches: 4. Per the germline V gene, CDR1 is SNHLY and CDR2 is FYNNEI. In building TCR beta libraries, iRepertoire HTBI primers were used together with Arm-PCR of CDR3 regions. Original data processing: Gene usage covered 55 to 70 TRBV and 11 to 15 TRBJ segments. TCRdb re-called the multiplex PCR reads through MiXCR, storing one row per CDR3 protein. These V and J calls rely on TCRdb rather than the paper's analysis. The data contain about 620,000 distinct CDR3 sequences, 16% of them singletons. The same sample was also used in a study of T cells in Graves' hyperthyroidism and ophthalmopathy.

The clonotype was recovered from a woman aged 25 to 39 with Graves disease. This specimen was peripheral blood mononuclear cells (PBMCs), taken at new diagnosis, from a patient treated with antithyroid drugs. This chain connects TRBV2 to TRBJ1-2; 10 bases map to TRBD1. This CDR3 reads CASTRTGGYGYTF. The DNA of the CDR3 is TGTGCCAGCACCCGGACAGGGGGATATGGCTACACCTTC. The full variable domain, completed using reference TRBV2 and TRBJ1-2, is EPEVTQTPSHQVTQMGQEVILRCVPISNHLYFYWYRQILGQKVEFLVSFYNNEISEKSEIFDDQFSVERPDGSNFTLKIRSTKLEDSAMYFCASTRTGGYGYTFGSGTRLTVV.